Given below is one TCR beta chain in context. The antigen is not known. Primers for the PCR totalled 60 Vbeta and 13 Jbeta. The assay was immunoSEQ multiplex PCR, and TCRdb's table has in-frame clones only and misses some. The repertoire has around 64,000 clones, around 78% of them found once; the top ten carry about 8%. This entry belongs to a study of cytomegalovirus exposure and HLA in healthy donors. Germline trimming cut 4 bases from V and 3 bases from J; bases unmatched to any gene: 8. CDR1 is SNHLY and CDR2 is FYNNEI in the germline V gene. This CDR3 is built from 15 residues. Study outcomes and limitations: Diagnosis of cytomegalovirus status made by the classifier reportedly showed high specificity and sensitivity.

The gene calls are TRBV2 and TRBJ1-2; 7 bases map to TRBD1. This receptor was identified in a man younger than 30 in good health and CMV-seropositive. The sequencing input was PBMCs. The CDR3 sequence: CASSALGTAYYGYTF. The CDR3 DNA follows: TGTGCCAGCAGTGCCCTAGGGACAGCGTACTATGGCTACACCTTC.